This T cell receptor beta chain was profiled in a study of blood T cell repertoires in COVID-19. Study background: Collection of acute and convalescent COVID-19 samples took place in the United States, Italy and Spain. PBMCs, B-cell-depleted T cells, or T cells were the source of the cDNA or gDNA that made up the material.

Original processing methods: Counts of nucleated cells, estimated from reference gene primer amplification, were obtained. The data were produced by immunoSEQ multiplex PCR, yet TCRdb's version contains in-frame clones alone and is incomplete. V and J calls plus clone size are reproduced from that table; the DNA served to infer D and trimming. Of 200,000 to 250,000 clones in the sample, around 86% were seen once. The V gene lost 7 bases and the J gene lost 0 bases, with 13 bases spanning the gap. CDR3 size: 14 residues. The germline CDR1 and CDR2 sequences are SGHTA and FQGNSA. Recruited during active infection, patients (from Seattle) were subsequently followed longitudinally.

The chain is built from TRBV7-2 and TRBJ2-7; D is perhaps TRBD1 (6 bases). Sequencing was carried out using peripheral blood. The source of this sequence is a woman between 45 and 65 years old with COVID-19, enrolled during active disease. The CDR3 sequence is CASTSDSFSYEQYF. DNA of the CDR3: TGTGCCAGCACCTCGGACAGCTTCTCCTACGAGCAGTACTTC.